This TCR beta chain appears in the sequencing data of a study of control samples from healthy donors and cancer patients. Only in-frame clones appear in the TCRdb table, and some are missing; sequencing was by immunoSEQ multiplex PCR. The sample comprises fewer than 150,000 clones, approximately 89% of which are singletons, and almost 8% rests with the top ten. This CDR3 spans 17 amino acids. Trimming took off 2 bases at V and 3 bases at J, with 17 bases between the two ends. Per the germline V gene, CDR1 is MDHEN and CDR2 is SYDVKM. Input material: blood. This TCR derives from a woman between 18 and 30 years old in good health. The chain employs TRBV28 and TRBJ1-5; D is uncertain. Here the CDR3 reads CASSLLWAGKFNQPQHF. The DNA of the CDR3 is TGTGCCAGCAGTTTACTCTGGGCGGGGAAGTTCAATCAGCCCCAGCATTTT.